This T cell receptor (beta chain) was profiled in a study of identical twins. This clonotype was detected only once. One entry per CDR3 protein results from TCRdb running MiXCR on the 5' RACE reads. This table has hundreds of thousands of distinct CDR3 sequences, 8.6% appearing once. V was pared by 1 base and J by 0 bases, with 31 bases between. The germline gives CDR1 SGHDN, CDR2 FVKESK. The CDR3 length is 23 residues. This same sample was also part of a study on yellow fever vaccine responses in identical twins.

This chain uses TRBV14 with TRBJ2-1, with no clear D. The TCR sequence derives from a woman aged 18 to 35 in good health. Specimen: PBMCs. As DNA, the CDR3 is TGTGCCAGCAGCCAAGTTTTTTCTCTCCGGTTAGGCGAGTCGATAAGCTCCTACAATGAGCAGTTCTTC. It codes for CASSQVFSLRLGESISSYNEQFF.